The text below deals with one T cell receptor (beta chain). This entry belongs to a study of OX40 agonist ivuxolimab in advanced cancers. Across the whole study: Three patients got partial responses; one had hepatocellular carcinoma and two had cutaneous melanoma.

Only in-frame clones appear in the TCRdb table, and some are missing; sequencing was by immunoSEQ multiplex PCR. The sample has 100,000 to 110,000 clones; 75% to 90% are singletons. The material was CD4+ or CD8+ T cells sorted from blood, obtained in a trial of the OX40 agonist ivuxolimab. This TCR was recovered from an adult with an advanced solid tumor such as melanoma, head and neck, liver or kidney cancer.

The CDR3 bases are TGTGCCAGCAGCTTAGCGTGGGGTCCGACAGGGGGGCGAGTTAGCACTGAAGCTTTCTTT. Protein sequence: CASSLAWGPTGGRVSTEAFF. This chain uses TRBV7-8 with TRBJ1-1, with TRBD1 identical over 9 bases. Germline CDR1 is SGHVS and CDR2 is FQNEAQ. This CDR3 comprises 20 residues. J was trimmed by 4 bases and V by 0 bases; bases with no gene match: 18.